This T cell receptor (beta chain) derives from a study of blood T cell repertoires in COVID-19. As for the study in general: Specimens from acute and convalescent COVID-19 originated in the United States, Italy and Spain. PBMCs, B-cell-depleted T cells, or T cells provided the cDNA or gDNA that made up the material.

The CDR3 runs to 15 residues. The ends lost 1 base at V and 5 bases at J; junction bases unmatched: 3. Germline V gene lookup returns CDR1 SGHDT and CDR2 YYEEEE. Per the original data handling: By means of reference gene primer amplification, nucleated cell counts were estimated. Clones were sequenced by immunoSEQ multiplex PCR, and TCRdb holds only the in-frame ones, with some missing. The D gene and trimming were derived from the DNA, and the V and J assignments and clone size from that table. The data contain 39,000 or so clones, about four fifths of them seen just once; the ten biggest clones take up approximately 42%.

This clonotype was sampled from a man aged 35 to 55 with active or convalescent COVID-19. Sequenced sample: peripheral blood. This chain uses TRBV5-6 with TRBJ1-6, with TRBD1 identical over 7 bases. CDR3 DNA: TGTGCCAGCAGCTTGCTTGACAGGGATAATTCACCCCTCCACTTT. It codes for CASSLLDRDNSPLHF.